Presented here are 24 T cell receptor beta chains from one specimen sequenced in a study of T cell responses to AZD1222 COVID-19 vaccine. The table came from immunoSEQ multiplex PCR; TCRdb's copy has only in-frame clones and leaves some out. Of more than 90,000 clones listed, about nine tenths are singletons. This material consisted of peripheral blood, taken on day 0 of AZD1222 vaccination. These receptors were collected from an adult in good health.

The CDR3 loop reads CASSLDRDYEQYF. In DNA, the CDR3 is TGCGCCAGCAGCTTGGACCGGGATTACGAGCAGTACTTC. The V gene is TRBV5-1, the J gene TRBJ2-7, with a weak D call TRBD2 (5 bases). The CDR3 sequence is 13 residues long. The germline V gene has CDR1 SGHRS and CDR2 YFSETQ. Trimming took off 0 bases at V and 4 bases at J, with 8 bases between the two ends.

This clone was seen a few times. The chain couples TRBV6-1 to TRBJ1-1, with D unclear. The CDR3 consists of 11 residues. Germline CDR1 reads MNHNS; CDR2 reads SASEGT. The germline V and J ends were trimmed by 2 bases and 2 bases, with 0 bases remaining between them. This CDR3 reads CASSENTEAFF. The DNA of the CDR3 is TGTGCCAGCAGTGAAAACACTGAAGCTTTCTTT.

V and J are TRBV19 and TRBJ1-4; unclear D gene. The V end lost 10 bases, the J end lost 5 bases, and 14 bases lay between the germline ends. Germline CDR1 LNHDA, CDR2 SQIVND (reference sequence). The CDR3 totals 13 residues. CDR3 in amino acids: CATDGDSNEKLFF. The DNA for the CDR3 is TGTGCCACCGACGGAGATTCGAATGAAAAACTGTTTTTT.

The DNA of the CDR3 is TGTGCCAGCAGCTCACAGGGTGGGGTTAACTATGGCTACACCTTC. Amino acids: CASSSQGGVNYGYTF. The rearrangement uses TRBV11-2 and TRBJ1-2, with a weak D call TRBD1 (6 bases). The CDR3 has 15 residues. Germline assignment: CDR1 SGHAT and CDR2 FQNNGV. Trimming removed 4 bases from V and 1 base from J, with 13 bases in between.

The rearrangement joins TRBV18 to TRBJ1-2, with a weak D call TRBD1 (6 bases). CDR3 size: 13 residues. The V end lost 3 bases, the J end lost 8 bases, and 13 bases lay between the germline ends. Per the germline V gene, CDR1 is KGHSH and CDR2 is LQKENI. CDR3 sequence: CASSPRQAEGYTF. The CDR3, as DNA: TGTGCCAGCTCACCTAGACAGGCCGAGGGCTACACCTTC.

V and J are TRBV6-5 and TRBJ2-5, with D perhaps TRBD2 (6 bases). Germline V lookup: CDR1 MNHEY, CDR2 SVGAGI. V gave up 6 bases and J gave up 2 bases, with 13 bases separating them. The CDR3 is 14 residues long. CDR3 nucleotides: TGTGCCAGCAGACTCCTGCGGGGTCAAGAGACCCAGTACTTC. Protein sequence: CASRLLRGQETQYF.

The genes are TRBV11-2 and TRBJ2-7, with no clear D. The V end lost 3 bases, the J end lost 2 bases, and 14 bases lay between the germline ends. Germline CDR1 is SGHAT and CDR2 is FQNNGV. The CDR3 is made up of 15 amino acids. CDR3 DNA sequence: TGTGCCAGCAGCTTGGCAGCCACCGTAGCCTACGAGCAGTACTTC. It translates to CASSLAATVAYEQYF. Variable domain in full (rest from reference TRBV11-2 and TRBJ2-7): EAGVAQSPRYKIIEKRQSVAFWCNPISGHATLYWYQQILGQGPKLLIQFQNNGVVDDSQLPKDRFSAERLKGVDSTLKIQPAKLEDSAVYLCASSLAATVAYEQYFGPGTRLTVT.

The V gene is TRBV18, the J gene TRBJ1-1, with D possibly matching TRBD1 (5 bases). Germline CDR1 is KGHSH and CDR2 is LQKENI. Deletions cut 2 bases from V and 2 bases from J, with 9 bases between. The CDR3 spans 14 residues. CDR3 in amino acids: CASSPETANTEAFF. The CDR3 DNA reads as TGTGCCAGCTCACCAGAGACAGCCAACACTGAAGCTTTCTTT. Complete variable domain (other parts from reference TRBV18 and TRBJ1-1): NAGVMQNPRHLVRRRGQEARLRCSPMKGHSHVYWYRQLPEEGLKFMVYLQKENIIDESGMPKERFSAEFPKEGPSILRIQQVVRGDSAAYFCASSPETANTEAFFGQGTRLTVV.

J is TRBJ2-1 and V is TRBV3-1 (or the pseudogene TRBV3-2); 11 nucleotides match TRBD2. CDR3 size: 16 residues. CDR1 is LGHDT and CDR2 is YNNKEL in the germline V gene (reference sequence). V was pared by 1 base and J by 9 bases, with 8 bases of the junction left unmatched. The DNA for the CDR3 is TGTGCCAGCAGCCAAGCCGGACTAGCGGGCTCGGGTGAGCAGTTCTTC. It codes for CASSQAGLAGSGEQFF.

The V call is TRBV6-1, the J call TRBJ2-7, with 8 bases lining up with TRBD1. After removal of 2 bases from V and 0 bases from J, the junction contained 3 bases not matched to a gene. CDR3 length: 15 residues. Germline lookup yields CDR1 MNHNS and CDR2 SASEGT. The CDR3 loop is CASSEWDRLSYEQYF. CDR3 DNA sequence: TGTGCCAGCAGTGAATGGGACAGGCTCTCCTACGAGCAGTACTTC.

This rearrangement joins TRBV4-1 to TRBJ1-5; D gene uncertain. V lost 2 bases to trimming and J lost 0 bases, with 8 bases between them. CDR3 length: 15 residues. The germline V gene has CDR1 MGHRA and CDR2 YSYEKL. The CDR3 DNA reads as TGCGCCAGCAGCCAATTGATCTATAGCAATCAGCCCCAGCATTTT. This encodes CASSQLIYSNQPQHF.

The CDR3 DNA reads TGTGCCAGCAGCGGGACAGGAGAGGCCCTCCACTTT. It translates to CASSGTGEALHF. The V gene is TRBV9, the J gene TRBJ1-6, with TRBD1 identical over 7 bases. Germline V CDR1 and CDR2: SGDLS, YYNGEE. The junction had 5 bases not matched to a gene; V was cut back by 3 bases and J by 14 bases. This CDR3 has 12 amino acids.

In nucleotides, the CDR3 is TGTGCCAGCATTTCCCCAGGGACAGCCCCCTACGAGCAGTACTTC. Its translation: CASISPGTAPYEQYF. This sequence joins TRBV28 and TRBJ2-7; 7 positions match TRBD1. The CDR3 consists of 15 residues. Germline V lookup: CDR1 MDHEN, CDR2 SYDVKM. J gave up 2 bases and V 7 bases, and 11 bases lay outside the gene matches.

This sequence joins TRBV6-5 and TRBJ1-4, with 8 bases matching TRBD1. The CDR3 contains 14 residues. Looked up from germline, CDR1 is MNHEY and CDR2 is SVGAGI. V was pared by 6 bases and J by 6 bases, with 6 bases of the junction left unmatched. The CDR3 here is CASRRQGLDEKLFF. CDR3 bases: TGTGCCAGCAGAAGACAGGGGCTGGATGAAAAACTGTTTTTT.

This chain uses TRBV3-1 (or the pseudogene TRBV3-2) with TRBJ2-7; D unclear. With 1 base removed from V and 2 bases from J, the gap between germline ends came to 9 bases. CDR3 length equals 14 residues. Germline V CDR1 and CDR2: LGHDT, YNNKEL (reference sequence). The CDR3 nucleotides are TGTGCCAGCAGCCAAGTTTCCAGAACCTACGAGCAGTACTTC. It is translated as CASSQVSRTYEQYF.

The J gene is TRBJ1-3, the V gene TRBV3-1 (or the pseudogene TRBV3-2), with 8 bases aligning to TRBD1. The CDR3 sequence is 16 residues long. Trimming cost V 3 bases and J 4 bases; bases outside gene matches: 8. Germline CDR1 LGHDT, CDR2 YNNKEL (reference sequence). Here the CDR3 DNA reads TGTGCCAGCAGCCAGTCCGGACAGGGACTCGGAAACACCATATATTTT. Translated: CASSQSGQGLGNTIYF.

V gene TRBV2 combines with J gene TRBJ1-2; D gene unclear. This CDR3 is 12 amino acids long. Germline-derived CDR1 and CDR2 are SNHLY and FYNNEI. Between the trimmed V and J ends, which lost 8 bases and 1 base, there was a span of 8 bases. The CDR3 DNA follows: TGTGCCAGCGGTTGGGGTAACTATGGCTACACCTTC. Amino acids: CASGWGNYGYTF.

This clone was observed a few times. The V gene is TRBV5-4, the J gene TRBJ2-3; 7 nucleotides match TRBD1. V shed 6 bases, J shed 10 bases, and the junction held 17 bases outside the gene matches. There are 15 residues in the CDR3. Germline CDR1 is SGHNT and CDR2 is YYREEE (reference sequence). The CDR3 is CASNPMTGTQGAQYF. The CDR3 DNA follows: TGTGCCAGCAACCCTATGACAGGGACACAGGGAGCGCAGTATTTT.

V usage is TRBV28 and J usage is TRBJ1-2; 10 positions match TRBD1. Per germline, CDR1 MDHEN and CDR2 SYDVKM. The J segment lost 5 bases and the V segment lost 6 bases, leaving 12 bases of the junction unmatched. This CDR3 contains 16 residues. CDR3 in amino acids: CASSLGAGTGVYGYTF. In DNA, the CDR3 is TGTGCCAGCAGCCTTGGGGCGGGGACAGGGGTTTATGGCTACACCTTC.

The chain employs TRBV6-5 and TRBJ1-5, with D possibly matching TRBD1 (5 bases). The CDR3 runs to 13 residues. Per germline, CDR1 MNHEY and CDR2 SVGAGI. The V end was cut by 2 bases, the J end by 6 bases, with 8 bases between. CDR3 sequence (DNA): TGTGCCAGCAGTTACAGGGGAGGTCAGCCCCAGCATTTT. It encodes CASSYRGGQPQHF.

The chain recombines TRBV5-1 with TRBJ2-3, with 12 bases matching TRBD2. The CDR3 is 16 residues long. V dropped 4 bases and J dropped 3; count of bases not matched to a gene: 6. The germline V gene has CDR1 SGHRS and CDR2 YFSETQ. This chain's CDR3 is CASSPSLAGGTDTQYF. The CDR3 DNA sequence: TGCGCCAGCAGCCCCTCACTAGCGGGGGGAACAGATACGCAGTATTTT. Using reference TRBV5-1 and TRBJ2-3 for the parts outside the CDR3, the full variable domain is KAGVTQTPRYLIKTRGQQVTLSCSPISGHRSVSWYQQTPGQGLQFLFEYFSETQRNKGNFPGRFSGRQFSNSRSEMNVSTLELGDSALYLCASSPSLAGGTDTQYFGPGTRLTVL.

The chain has TRBV3-1 (or the pseudogene TRBV3-2) and TRBJ1-4; D is undetermined. Germline values: CDR1 LGHDT, CDR2 YNNKEL (reference sequence). V gave up 4 bases and J gave up 7 bases, with 13 bases separating them. This CDR3 has 14 residues. CDR3 bases: TGTGCCAGCAGCCCCTCGCTTGACACTGAAAAACTGTTTTTT. Its protein is CASSPSLDTEKLFF.

The chain couples TRBV11-2 to TRBJ2-1; D not certain. Trimming cost V 1 base and J 0 bases, with 7 bases left between them. Per germline, CDR1 SGHAT and CDR2 FQNNGV. The CDR3 is 15 amino acids. The CDR3 DNA is TGTGCCAGCAGCTTAGCCCAGAGCTCCTACAATGAGCAGTTCTTC. It yields the protein CASSLAQSSYNEQFF. Using reference TRBV11-2 and TRBJ2-1 for the parts outside the CDR3, the full variable domain is EAGVAQSPRYKIIEKRQSVAFWCNPISGHATLYWYQQILGQGPKLLIQFQNNGVVDDSQLPKDRFSAERLKGVDSTLKIQPAKLEDSAVYLCASSLAQSSYNEQFFGPGTRLTVL.

The V gene is TRBV6-1, the J gene TRBJ1-2; D remains unclear. The ends were cut back, 3 bases at V and 4 bases at J, with 6 bases in the middle. The CDR3 is 12 residues long. Germline V gene lookup returns CDR1 MNHNS and CDR2 SASEGT. CDR3 residues: CASSDGFYGYTF. For the CDR3, the DNA is TGTGCCAGCAGTGACGGGTTCTATGGCTACACCTTC.